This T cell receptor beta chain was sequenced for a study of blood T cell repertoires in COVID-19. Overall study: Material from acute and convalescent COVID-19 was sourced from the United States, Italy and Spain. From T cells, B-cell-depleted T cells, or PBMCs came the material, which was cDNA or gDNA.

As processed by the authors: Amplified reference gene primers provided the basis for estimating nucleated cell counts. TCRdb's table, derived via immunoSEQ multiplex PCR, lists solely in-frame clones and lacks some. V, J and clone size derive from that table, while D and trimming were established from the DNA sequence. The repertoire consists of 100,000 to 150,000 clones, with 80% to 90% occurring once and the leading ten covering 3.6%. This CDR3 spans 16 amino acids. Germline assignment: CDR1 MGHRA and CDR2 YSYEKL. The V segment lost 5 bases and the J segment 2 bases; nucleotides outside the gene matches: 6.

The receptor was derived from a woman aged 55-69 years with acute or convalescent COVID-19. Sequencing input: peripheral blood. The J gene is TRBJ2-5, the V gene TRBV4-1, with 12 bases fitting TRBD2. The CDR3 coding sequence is TGCGCCAGCAGCTCGGGACTAGCGGGCCCACAAGAGACCCAGTACTTC. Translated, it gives CASSSGLAGPQETQYF.